This T cell receptor beta chain originates from a study of shared clonotypes between healthy human individuals. A remark on this clone: Its antigen is not identified.

General study points: Around 5.4% of naive CD4 clonotypes were common to a handful of donors. Rarefaction showed sorted-subset sequencing was incomplete despite large depth. Naive subsets generally exceeded memory subsets in estimated richness.

Nashville, Tennessee was home to all donors, each a Caucasian adult. TCRdb's copy holds only in-frame clones and misses some; the assay was immunoSEQ multiplex PCR. Here the sample spans 2 million or so clones, 85% to 95% being singletons. The clonotype comes from a man younger than 30 in good health. Sample: naive CD4+ T cells sorted from blood. Stated subset: CD45RA+ positively selected.

The CDR3 loop reads CASSIQDEQFF. The CDR3 bases are TGTGCCAGCAGCATCCAGGATGAGCAGTTCTTC. This chain links TRBV7-9 with TRBJ2-1; D uncertain. V was pared by 5 bases and J by 8 bases, with 7 bases between. There are 11 residues in the CDR3. Germline V gene sequence: CDR1 SEHNR, CDR2 FQNEAQ (reference sequence).